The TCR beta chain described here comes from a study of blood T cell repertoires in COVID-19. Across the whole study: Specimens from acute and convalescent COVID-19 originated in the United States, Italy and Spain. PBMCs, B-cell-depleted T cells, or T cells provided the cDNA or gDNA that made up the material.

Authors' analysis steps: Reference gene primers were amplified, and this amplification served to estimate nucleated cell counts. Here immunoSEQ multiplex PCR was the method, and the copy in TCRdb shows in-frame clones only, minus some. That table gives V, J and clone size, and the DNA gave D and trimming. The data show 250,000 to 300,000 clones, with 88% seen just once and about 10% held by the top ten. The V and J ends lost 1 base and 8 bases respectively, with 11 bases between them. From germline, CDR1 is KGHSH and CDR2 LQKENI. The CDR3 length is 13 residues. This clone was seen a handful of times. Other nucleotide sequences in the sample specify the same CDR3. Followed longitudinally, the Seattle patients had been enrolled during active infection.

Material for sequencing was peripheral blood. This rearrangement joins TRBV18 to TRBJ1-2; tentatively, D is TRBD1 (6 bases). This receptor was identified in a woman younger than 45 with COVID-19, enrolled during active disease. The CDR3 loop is CASSPLGGAGYTF. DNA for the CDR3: TGTGCCAGCTCACCACTTGGGGGCGCGGGCTACACCTTC. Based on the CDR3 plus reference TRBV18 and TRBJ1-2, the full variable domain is NAGVMQNPRHLVRRRGQEARLRCSPMKGHSHVYWYRQLPEEGLKFMVYLQKENIIDESGMPKERFSAEFPKEGPSILRIQQVVRGDSAAYFCASSPLGGAGYTFGSGTRLTVV.